This T cell receptor (beta chain) was recovered during a study of cytomegalovirus exposure and HLA in healthy donors. The CDR3 has 15 residues. Germline V gene sequence: CDR1 MNHEY, CDR2 SMNVEV (reference sequence). The V gene lost 8 bases and the J gene lost 4 bases, with 20 bases spanning the gap. Primers for the PCR totalled 60 Vbeta and 13 Jbeta. Sequencing was performed with immunoSEQ multiplex PCR; in TCRdb, only in-frame clones are kept and a portion is missing. The table lists some 270,000 clones, 80% of them singletons, with roughly 0.31% in the top ten. Study-wide results and limits: In vitro work confirmed that three CMV-associated chains recognize CMV antigens. Later on, analysis showed that most CMV-associated TCR beta chains appeared to be HLA-restricted.

As for the donors, each was a healthy bone marrow donor. Notes on this clone: The antigen is undetermined.

The material sequenced was PBMCs. This receptor was taken from a girl aged 2 to 10 in good health and CMV-seronegative. The chain links TRBV27 to TRBJ1-1, with D possibly TRBD1 on 5 matching bases. CDR3 bases: TGTGCCAGCTGCTCCCTCGGATCGGGGGGCACTGAAGCTTTCTTT. Encoded protein: CASCSLGSGGTEAFF.